The T cell receptor (beta chain) under discussion was sequenced for a study of CD8+ T cells in alopecia areata. Once RNA had been extracted, it was reverse transcribed into cDNA to act as the sequencing template. TCRdb keeps only in-frame clones here, not all; method: immunoSEQ multiplex PCR. The data show 130,000 to 150,000 clones, 40% to 55% seen once. The sequence derives from a human donor with alopecia areata. This sample comprised CD4+ T cells sorted from blood, obtained at week 0.

CDR3 sequence: CASSLVDRGQQYF. The CDR3 DNA reads as TGTGCCAGCAGCTTAGTGGACAGGGGGCAGCAGTACTTC. V is TRBV7-9 and J is TRBJ2-7; the match to TRBD1 covers 11 bases. CDR1 and CDR2 from the germline V gene are SEHNR and FQNEAQ (reference sequence). The CDR3 length is 13 residues. Trimming removed 1 base from V and 8 bases from J; junction bases left unmatched: 1.